The 6 T cell receptor beta chains below come from one sample, sequenced in a study of T cells in tuberculosis. Clones were sequenced by immunoSEQ multiplex PCR, and TCRdb holds only the in-frame ones, with some missing. The table lists tens of thousands of clones, around 97% of them singletons. The sequenced material came from PBMCs. The receptors here all came from a donor aged 10-30 years with latent tuberculosis or without tuberculosis infection.

The V call is TRBV10-3, the J call TRBJ1-1; D perhaps matches TRBD1 (5 bases). CDR3 length equals 12 residues. The V end was cut by 7 bases, the J end by 6 bases, with 12 bases between. Per the germline V gene, CDR1 is ENHRY and CDR2 is SYGVKD. The CDR3 loop is CAIKGQGAEAFF. The CDR3 DNA reads as TGTGCCATCAAAGGGCAGGGCGCTGAAGCTTTCTTT.

The V and J genes are TRBV30 and TRBJ1-1, with TRBD1 identical over 7 bases. This CDR3 comprises 11 residues. Trimming cost V 2 bases and J 10 bases; bases outside gene matches: 4. Germline CDR1 and CDR2: GTSNPN and SVGIG (reference sequence). The CDR3 is CAWSTGVVAFF. As DNA, the CDR3 is TGTGCCTGGAGTACAGGGGTAGTAGCTTTCTTT.

As DNA, the CDR3 is TGTGCCAGCACCCTTGGCCCCTTGGCTTACAATGAGCAGTTCTTC. It encodes CASTLGPLAYNEQFF. The chain is built from TRBV28 and TRBJ2-1; D is ambiguous. The CDR3 spans 15 residues. Germline V gene lookup returns CDR1 MDHEN and CDR2 SYDVKM. Trimming took 7 bases from V and 4 from J, leaving 17 bases between them.

This clone was picked up one time. The chain combines TRBV18 with TRBJ1-5; D is possibly TRBD1 (6 bases). The CDR3 loop spans 16 amino acids. Between the trimmed V and J ends, which lost 3 bases and 1 base, there was a span of 13 bases. CDR1 is KGHSH, CDR2 LQKENI, per germline. In DNA form, the CDR3 reads TGTGCCAGCTCACCGGGGGGGGCTGGGAGCAATCAGCCCCAGCATTTT. It yields the protein CASSPGGAGSNQPQHF.

The chain is built from TRBV18 and TRBJ1-2, with 9 bases that match TRBD1. This CDR3 has 14 amino acids. After removal of 4 bases from V and 5 bases from J, the junction contained 5 bases not matched to a gene. Per the germline V gene, CDR1 is KGHSH and CDR2 is LQKENI. The CDR3 region has the DNA TGTGCCAGCTCACTCTCACAGGGGGCATATGGCTACACCTTC. Its translation: CASSLSQGAYGYTF.

V usage is TRBV6-5 and J usage is TRBJ1-5; 7 bases match TRBD1. The CDR3 is 15 amino acids. Germline V CDR1 and CDR2: MNHEY, SVGAGI. Trimming took 5 bases from V and 4 from J; bases not matched to a gene: 8. Here the CDR3 DNA reads TGTGCCAGCAGTAAATTTGGACAGGAGAATCAGCCCCAGCATTTT. Its protein is CASSKFGQENQPQHF.